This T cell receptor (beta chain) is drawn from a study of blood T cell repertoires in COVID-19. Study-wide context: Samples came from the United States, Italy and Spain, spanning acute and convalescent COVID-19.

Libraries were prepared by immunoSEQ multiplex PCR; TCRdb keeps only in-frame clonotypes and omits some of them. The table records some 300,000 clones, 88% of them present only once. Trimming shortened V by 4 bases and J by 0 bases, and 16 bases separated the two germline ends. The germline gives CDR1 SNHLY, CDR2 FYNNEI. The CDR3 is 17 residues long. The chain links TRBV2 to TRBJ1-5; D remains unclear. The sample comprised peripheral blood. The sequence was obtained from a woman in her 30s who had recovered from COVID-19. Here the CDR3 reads CASSAAAGLYSNQPQHF. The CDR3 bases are TGTGCCAGCAGTGCCGCCGCAGGCCTCTATAGCAATCAGCCCCAGCATTTT.